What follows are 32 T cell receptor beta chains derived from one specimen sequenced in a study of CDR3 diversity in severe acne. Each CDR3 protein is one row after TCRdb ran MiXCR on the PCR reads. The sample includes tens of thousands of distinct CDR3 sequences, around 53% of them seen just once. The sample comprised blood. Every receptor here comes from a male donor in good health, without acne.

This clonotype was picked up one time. CDR3 sequence: CASSPSLAGVADTQYF. Here the CDR3 DNA reads TGTGCCAGCAGCCCCAGCCTGGCGGGAGTCGCAGATACGCAGTATTTT. J is TRBJ2-3 and V is TRBV11-3; 7 nucleotides line up with TRBD2. The V segment lost 5 bases and the J segment 4 bases; nucleotides outside the gene matches: 12. The CDR3 has 16 residues. The germline V gene has CDR1 SGHNT and CDR2 YENEEA.

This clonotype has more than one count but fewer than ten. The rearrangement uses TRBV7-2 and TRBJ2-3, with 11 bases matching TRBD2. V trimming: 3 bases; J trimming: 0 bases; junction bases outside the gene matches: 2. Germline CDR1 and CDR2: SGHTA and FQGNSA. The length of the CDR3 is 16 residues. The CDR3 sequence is CASSFRLAGSTDTQYF. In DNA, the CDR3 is TGTGCCAGCAGCTTTCGACTAGCGGGAAGCACAGATACGCAGTATTTT.

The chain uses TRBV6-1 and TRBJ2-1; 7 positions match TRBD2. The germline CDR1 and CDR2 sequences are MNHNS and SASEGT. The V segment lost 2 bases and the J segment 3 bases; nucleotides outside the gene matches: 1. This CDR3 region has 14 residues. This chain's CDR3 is CASSELADYNEQFF. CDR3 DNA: TGTGCCAGCAGTGAACTAGCGGACTACAATGAGCAGTTCTTC.

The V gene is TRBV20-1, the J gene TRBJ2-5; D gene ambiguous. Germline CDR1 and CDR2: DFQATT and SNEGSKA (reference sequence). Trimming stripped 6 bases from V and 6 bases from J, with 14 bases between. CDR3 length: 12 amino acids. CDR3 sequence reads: CSATFFEKTQYF. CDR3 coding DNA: TGCAGTGCAACGTTCTTTGAAAAGACCCAGTACTTC.

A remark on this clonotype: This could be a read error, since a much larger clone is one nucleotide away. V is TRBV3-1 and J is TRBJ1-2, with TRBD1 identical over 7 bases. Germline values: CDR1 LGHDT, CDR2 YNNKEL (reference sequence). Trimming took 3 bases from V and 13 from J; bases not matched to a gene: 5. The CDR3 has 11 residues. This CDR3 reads CASSQGQTCTF. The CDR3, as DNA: TGTGCCAGCAGCCAGGGACAGACCTGCACCTTC.

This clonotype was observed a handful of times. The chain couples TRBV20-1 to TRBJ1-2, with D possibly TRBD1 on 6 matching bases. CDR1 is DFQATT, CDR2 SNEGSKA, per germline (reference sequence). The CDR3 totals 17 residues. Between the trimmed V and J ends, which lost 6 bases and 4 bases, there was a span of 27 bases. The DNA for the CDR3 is TGCAGTGCCCAATCGCGGTCAGGGGAGGTACTGGGCTATGGCTACACCTTC. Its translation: CSAQSRSGEVLGYGYTF.

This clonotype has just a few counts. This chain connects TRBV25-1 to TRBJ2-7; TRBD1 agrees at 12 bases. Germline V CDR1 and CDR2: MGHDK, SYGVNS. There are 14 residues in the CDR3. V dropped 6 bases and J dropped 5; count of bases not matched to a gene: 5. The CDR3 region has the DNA TGTGCCAGCAGAGGCCGGGACAGGGGGCACGAGCAGTACTTC. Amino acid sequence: CASRGRDRGHEQYF.

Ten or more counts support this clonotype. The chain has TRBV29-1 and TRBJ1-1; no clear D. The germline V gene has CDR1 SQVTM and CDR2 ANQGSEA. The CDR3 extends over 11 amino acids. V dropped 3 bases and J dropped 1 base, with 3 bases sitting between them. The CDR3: CSVEGNTEAFF. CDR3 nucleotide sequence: TGCAGCGTTGAGGGGAACACTGAAGCTTTCTTT.

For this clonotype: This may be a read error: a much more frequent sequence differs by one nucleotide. Here the CDR3 reads CASSPPSRDEYF. CDR3 DNA: TGTGCCAGCAGTCCTCCGTCCCGGGACGAATATTTT. The chain couples TRBV12-3 or TRBV12-4 to TRBJ1-4, with a possible D match to TRBD1 (5 bases). The CDR3 extends over 12 amino acids.

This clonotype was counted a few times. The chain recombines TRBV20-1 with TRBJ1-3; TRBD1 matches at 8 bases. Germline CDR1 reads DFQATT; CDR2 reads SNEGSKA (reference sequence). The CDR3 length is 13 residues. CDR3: CSEDRGTGNTIYF. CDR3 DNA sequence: TGCAGCGAAGACAGGGGAACTGGAAACACCATATATTTT.

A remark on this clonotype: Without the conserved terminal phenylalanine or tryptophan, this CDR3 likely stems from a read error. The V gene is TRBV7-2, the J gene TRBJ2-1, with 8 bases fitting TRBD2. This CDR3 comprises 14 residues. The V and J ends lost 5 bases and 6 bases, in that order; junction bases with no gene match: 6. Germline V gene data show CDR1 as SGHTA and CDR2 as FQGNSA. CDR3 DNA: TGTGCCAGCAGCACACACGGGACTAGCAATGAGCAGTTCTCC. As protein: CASSTHGTSNEQFS.

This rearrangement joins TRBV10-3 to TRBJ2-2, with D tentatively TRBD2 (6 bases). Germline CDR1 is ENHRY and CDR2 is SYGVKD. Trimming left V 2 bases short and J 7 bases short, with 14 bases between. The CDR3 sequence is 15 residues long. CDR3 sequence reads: CAISEVEGMVGELFF. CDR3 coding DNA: TGTGCCATCAGTGAGGTGGAGGGAATGGTCGGGGAGCTGTTTTTT.

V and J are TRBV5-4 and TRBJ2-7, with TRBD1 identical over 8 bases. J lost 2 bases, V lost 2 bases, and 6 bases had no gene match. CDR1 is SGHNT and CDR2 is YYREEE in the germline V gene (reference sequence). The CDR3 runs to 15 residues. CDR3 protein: CASSLPRDRPYEQYF. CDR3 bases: TGTGCCAGCAGCTTACCCCGGGACAGGCCCTACGAGCAGTACTTC.

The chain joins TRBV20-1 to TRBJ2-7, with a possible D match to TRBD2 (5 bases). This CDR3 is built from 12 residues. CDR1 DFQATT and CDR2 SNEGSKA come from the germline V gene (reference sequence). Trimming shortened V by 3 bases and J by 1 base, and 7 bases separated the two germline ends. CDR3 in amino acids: CSASEGSYEQYF. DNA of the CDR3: TGCAGTGCTAGTGAGGGATCCTACGAGCAGTACTTC.

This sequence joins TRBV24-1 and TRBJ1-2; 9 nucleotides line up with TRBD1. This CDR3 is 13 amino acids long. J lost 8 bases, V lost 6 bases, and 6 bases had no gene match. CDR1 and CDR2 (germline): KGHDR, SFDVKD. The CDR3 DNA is TGTGCCACCAGTCGGGGACAGGGATCAGGCTACACCTTC. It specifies CATSRGQGSGYTF.

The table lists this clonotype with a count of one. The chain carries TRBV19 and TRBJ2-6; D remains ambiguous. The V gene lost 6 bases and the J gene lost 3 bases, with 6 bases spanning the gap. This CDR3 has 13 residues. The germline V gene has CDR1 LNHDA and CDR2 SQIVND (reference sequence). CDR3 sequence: CASRIGGANVLTF. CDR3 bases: TGTGCCAGTAGAATCGGTGGGGCCAACGTCCTGACTTTC.

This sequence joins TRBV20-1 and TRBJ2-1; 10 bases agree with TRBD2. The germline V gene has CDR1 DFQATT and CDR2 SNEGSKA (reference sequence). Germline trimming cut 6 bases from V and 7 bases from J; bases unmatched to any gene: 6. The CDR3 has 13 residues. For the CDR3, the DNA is TGCAGTGCCGGGACTAGCGAGTTAAATGAGCAGTTCTTC. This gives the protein CSAGTSELNEQFF.

The CDR3 nucleotides read TGTGCCACCAGTGAAGAAACAGGGGCTTGGCGCACAGATACGCAGTATTTT. Encoded protein: CATSEETGAWRTDTQYF. V and J are TRBV24-1 and TRBJ2-3, with 7 bases identical to TRBD1. J gave up 1 base and V 4 bases, and 10 bases lay outside the gene matches. The CDR3 extends over 17 amino acids. Germline-derived CDR1 and CDR2 are KGHDR and SFDVKD.

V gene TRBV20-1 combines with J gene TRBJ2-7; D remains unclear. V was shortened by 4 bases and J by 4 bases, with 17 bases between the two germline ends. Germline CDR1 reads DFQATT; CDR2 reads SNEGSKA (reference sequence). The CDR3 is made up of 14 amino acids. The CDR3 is CSATPSGASYEQYF. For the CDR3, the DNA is TGCAGTGCTACACCCTCAGGAGCTTCTTACGAGCAGTACTTC.

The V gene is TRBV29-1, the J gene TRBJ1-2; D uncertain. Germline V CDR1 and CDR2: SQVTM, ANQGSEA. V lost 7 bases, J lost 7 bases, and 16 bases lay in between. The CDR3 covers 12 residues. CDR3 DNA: TGCAGCGGTGACTCGTTGGGCACTGGCTACACCTTC. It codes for CSGDSLGTGYTF.

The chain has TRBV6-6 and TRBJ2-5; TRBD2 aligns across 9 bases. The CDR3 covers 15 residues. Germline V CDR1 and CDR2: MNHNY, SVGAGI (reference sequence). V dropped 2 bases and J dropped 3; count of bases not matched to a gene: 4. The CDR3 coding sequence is TGTGCCAGCAGTTACATAGCGGGAGACAAAGAGACCCAGTACTTC. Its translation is CASSYIAGDKETQYF.

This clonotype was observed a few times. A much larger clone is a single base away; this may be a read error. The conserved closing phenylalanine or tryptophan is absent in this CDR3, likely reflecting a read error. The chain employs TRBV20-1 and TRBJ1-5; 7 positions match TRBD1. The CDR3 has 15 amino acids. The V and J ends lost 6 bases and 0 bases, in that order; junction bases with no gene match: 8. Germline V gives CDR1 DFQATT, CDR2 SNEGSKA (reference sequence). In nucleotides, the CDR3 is TGCAGTGCCAAAGGACAGGCCTTTAGCAATCAGCCCCAGCATTCT. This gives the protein CSAKGQAFSNQPQHS.

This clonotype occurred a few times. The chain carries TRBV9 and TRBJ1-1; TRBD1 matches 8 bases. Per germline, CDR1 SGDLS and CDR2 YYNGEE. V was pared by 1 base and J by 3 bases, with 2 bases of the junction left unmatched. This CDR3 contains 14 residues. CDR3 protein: CASSVLTGDTEAFF. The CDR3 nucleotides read TGTGCCAGCAGCGTACTGACAGGGGACACTGAAGCTTTCTTT. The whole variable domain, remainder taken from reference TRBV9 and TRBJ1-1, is DSGVTQTPKHLITATGQRVTLRCSPRSGDLSVYWYQQSLDQGLQFLIQYYNGEERAKGNILERFSAQQFPDLHSELNLSSLELGDSALYFCASSVLTGDTEAFFGQGTRLTVV.

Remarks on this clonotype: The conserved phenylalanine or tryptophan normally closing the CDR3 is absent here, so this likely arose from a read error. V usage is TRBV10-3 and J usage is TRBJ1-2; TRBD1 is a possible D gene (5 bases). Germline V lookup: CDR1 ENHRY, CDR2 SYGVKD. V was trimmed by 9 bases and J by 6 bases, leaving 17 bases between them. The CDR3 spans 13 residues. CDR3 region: CAIHQGSLNGYTL. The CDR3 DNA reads TGTGCCATTCACCAGGGCTCCCTGAATGGCTACACCCTC.

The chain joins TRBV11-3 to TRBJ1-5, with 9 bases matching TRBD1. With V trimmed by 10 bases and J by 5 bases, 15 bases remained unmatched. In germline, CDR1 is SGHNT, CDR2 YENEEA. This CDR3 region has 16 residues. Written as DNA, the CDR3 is TGTGCCAATACCCGAGACAGGGGGTTAGTCGATCAGCCCCAGCATTTT. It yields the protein CANTRDRGLVDQPQHF.

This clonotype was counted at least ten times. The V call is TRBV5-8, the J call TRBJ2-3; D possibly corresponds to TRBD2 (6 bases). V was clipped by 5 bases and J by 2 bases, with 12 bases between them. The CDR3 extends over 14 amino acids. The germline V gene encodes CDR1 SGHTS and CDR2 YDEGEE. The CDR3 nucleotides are TGTGCCAGCAGGGGTGGGAGGAACACAGATACGCAGTATTTT. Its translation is CASRGGRNTDTQYF.

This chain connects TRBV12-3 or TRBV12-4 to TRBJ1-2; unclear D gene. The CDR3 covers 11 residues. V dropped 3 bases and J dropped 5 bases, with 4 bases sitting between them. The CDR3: CASSLQYGYTF. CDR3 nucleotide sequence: TGTGCCAGCAGTTTGCAGTATGGCTACACCTTC.

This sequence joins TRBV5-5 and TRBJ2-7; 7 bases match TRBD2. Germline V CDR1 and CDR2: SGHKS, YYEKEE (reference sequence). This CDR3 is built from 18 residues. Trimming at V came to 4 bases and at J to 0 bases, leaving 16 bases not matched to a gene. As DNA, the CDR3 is TGTGCCAGCAGCCTTATAAATATGGGAGGGCCTGCCTCCTACGAGCAGTACTTC. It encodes CASSLINMGGPASYEQYF.

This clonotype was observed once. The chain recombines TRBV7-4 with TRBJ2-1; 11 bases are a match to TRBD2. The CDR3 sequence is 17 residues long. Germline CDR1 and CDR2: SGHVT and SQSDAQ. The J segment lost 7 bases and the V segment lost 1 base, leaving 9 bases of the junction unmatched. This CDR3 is CASSLGWGSGGGNEQFF. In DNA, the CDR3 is TGTGCCAGCAGCTTAGGCTGGGGTAGCGGGGGGGGTAATGAGCAGTTCTTC.

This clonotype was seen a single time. The CDR3 sequence is CASSQGVHGNTIYF. Here the CDR3 DNA reads TGTGCCAGCAGCCAGGGGGTTCATGGAAACACCATATATTTT. V usage is TRBV12-3 or TRBV12-4 and J usage is TRBJ1-3, with 7 bases aligning to TRBD1. V gave up 6 bases and J gave up 3 bases; unmatched junction bases: 5. CDR3 length equals 14 residues.

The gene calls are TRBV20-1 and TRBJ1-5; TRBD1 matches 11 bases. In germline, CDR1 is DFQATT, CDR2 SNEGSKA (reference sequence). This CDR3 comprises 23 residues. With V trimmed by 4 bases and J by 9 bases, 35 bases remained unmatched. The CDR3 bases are TGCAGTGCTATCCGGGGGGAGGGTGGTCACCAGCGAACGGGACAGGGGGATTCGTGGCCCCAGCATTTT. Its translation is CSAIRGEGGHQRTGQGDSWPQHF.

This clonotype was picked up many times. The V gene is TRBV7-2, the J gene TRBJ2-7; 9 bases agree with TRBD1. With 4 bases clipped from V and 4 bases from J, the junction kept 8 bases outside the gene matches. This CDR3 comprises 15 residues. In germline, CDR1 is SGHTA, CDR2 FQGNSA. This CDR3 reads CASSSLGTGSYEQYF. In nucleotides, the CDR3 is TGTGCCAGCAGCTCCCTCGGGACAGGGTCGTACGAGCAGTACTTC. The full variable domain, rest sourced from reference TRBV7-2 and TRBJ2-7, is GAGVSQSPSNKVTEKGKDVELRCDPISGHTALYWYRQSLGQGLEFLIYFQGNSAPDKSGLPSDRFSAERTGGSVSTLTIQRTQQEDSAVYLCASSSLGTGSYEQYFGPGTRLTVT.